This TCR beta chain was found in a study of blood T cell repertoires in COVID-19. Looking at the study overall: The origin of the acute and convalescent COVID-19 samples was the United States, Italy and Spain. The analysed material was cDNA or gDNA that came from T cells, B-cell-depleted T cells, or PBMCs.

Seattle enrolled patients during active infection and tracked them longitudinally. The method was immunoSEQ multiplex PCR; TCRdb's version includes in-frame clones alone and lacks a portion of them. The data hold over 90,000 clones, with about nine tenths observed a single time. Between the trimmed V and J ends, which lost 6 bases and 0 bases, there was a span of 11 bases. CDR3 size: 14 residues. Germline loops: CDR1 LNHDA, CDR2 SQIVND (reference sequence). This TCR was sampled from a woman between 45 and 60 years old with COVID-19, enrolled during active disease. The gene calls are TRBV19 and TRBJ1-1, with a tentative D call TRBD1 (5 bases). Sequencing was performed on peripheral blood. The DNA of the CDR3 is TGTGCCAGTAGCTGGGGAGGGGTGAACACTGAAGCTTTCTTT. This sequence encodes CASSWGGVNTEAFF.